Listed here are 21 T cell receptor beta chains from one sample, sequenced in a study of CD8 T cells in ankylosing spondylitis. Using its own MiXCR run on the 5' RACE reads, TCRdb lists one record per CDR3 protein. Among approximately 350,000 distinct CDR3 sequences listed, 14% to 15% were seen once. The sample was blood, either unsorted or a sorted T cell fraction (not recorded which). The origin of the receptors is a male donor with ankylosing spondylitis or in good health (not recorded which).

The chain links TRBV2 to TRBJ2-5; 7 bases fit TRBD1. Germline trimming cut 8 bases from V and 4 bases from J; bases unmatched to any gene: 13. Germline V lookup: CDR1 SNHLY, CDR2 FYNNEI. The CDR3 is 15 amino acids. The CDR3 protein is CASGQQGQKGETQYF. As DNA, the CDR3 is TGTGCCAGCGGCCAGCAGGGACAGAAAGGAGAGACCCAGTACTTC.

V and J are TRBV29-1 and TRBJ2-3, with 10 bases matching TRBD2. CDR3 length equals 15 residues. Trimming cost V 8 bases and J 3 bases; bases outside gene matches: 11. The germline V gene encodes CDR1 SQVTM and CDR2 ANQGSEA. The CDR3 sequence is CSFRSSGSATDTQYF. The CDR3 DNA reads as TGCAGCTTCCGTTCTAGCGGGAGCGCGACAGATACGCAGTATTTT.

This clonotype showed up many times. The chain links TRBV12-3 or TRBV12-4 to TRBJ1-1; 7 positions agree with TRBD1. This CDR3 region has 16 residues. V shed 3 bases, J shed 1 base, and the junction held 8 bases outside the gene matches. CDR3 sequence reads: CASSFRQGPGNTEAFF. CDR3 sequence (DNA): TGTGCCAGCAGTTTCCGACAGGGACCAGGGAACACTGAAGCTTTCTTT.

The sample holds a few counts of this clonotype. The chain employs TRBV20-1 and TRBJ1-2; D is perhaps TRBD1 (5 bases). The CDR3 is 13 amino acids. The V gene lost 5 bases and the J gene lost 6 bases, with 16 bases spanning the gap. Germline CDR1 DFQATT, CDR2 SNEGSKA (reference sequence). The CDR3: CSAPLVRDDGYTF. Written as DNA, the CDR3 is TGCAGTGCTCCTCTGGTCAGGGACGATGGCTACACCTTC.

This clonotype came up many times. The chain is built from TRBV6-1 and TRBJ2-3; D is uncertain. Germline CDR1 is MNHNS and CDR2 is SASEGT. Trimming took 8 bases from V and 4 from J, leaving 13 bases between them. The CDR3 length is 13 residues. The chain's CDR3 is CASSPEDPDTQYF. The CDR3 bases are TGTGCCAGCTCCCCCGAGGACCCAGATACGCAGTATTTT.

CDR3 sequence (DNA): TGTGCCAGCAGTCGGGACCGATACAATGAGCAGTTCTTC. Protein sequence: CASSRDRYNEQFF. The chain carries TRBV12-3 or TRBV12-4 and TRBJ2-1, with D perhaps matching TRBD1 or TRBD2 (5 bases each). The CDR3 has 13 residues. Trimming took 5 bases from V and 4 from J, leaving 9 bases between them.

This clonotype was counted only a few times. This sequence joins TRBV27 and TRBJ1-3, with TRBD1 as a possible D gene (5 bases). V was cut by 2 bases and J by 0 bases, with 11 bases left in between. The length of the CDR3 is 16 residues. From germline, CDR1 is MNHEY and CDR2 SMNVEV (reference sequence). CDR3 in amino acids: CASSLLSRDSGNTIYF. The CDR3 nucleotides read TGTGCCAGCAGTTTACTTTCCAGGGACTCTGGAAACACCATATATTTT.

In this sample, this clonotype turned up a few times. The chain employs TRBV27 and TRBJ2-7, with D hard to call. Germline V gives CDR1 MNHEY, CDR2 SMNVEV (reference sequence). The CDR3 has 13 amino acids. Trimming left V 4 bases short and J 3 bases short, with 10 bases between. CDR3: CASSSKPRYEQYF. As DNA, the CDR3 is TGTGCCAGCAGTTCCAAACCCCGCTACGAGCAGTACTTC.

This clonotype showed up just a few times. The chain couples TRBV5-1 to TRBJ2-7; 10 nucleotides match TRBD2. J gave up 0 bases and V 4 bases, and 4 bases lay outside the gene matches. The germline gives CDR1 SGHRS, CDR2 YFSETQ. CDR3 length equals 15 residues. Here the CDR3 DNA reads TGCGCCAGCAGCCGGACTAGCGGTAGCTCCTACGAGCAGTACTTC. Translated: CASSRTSGSSYEQYF.

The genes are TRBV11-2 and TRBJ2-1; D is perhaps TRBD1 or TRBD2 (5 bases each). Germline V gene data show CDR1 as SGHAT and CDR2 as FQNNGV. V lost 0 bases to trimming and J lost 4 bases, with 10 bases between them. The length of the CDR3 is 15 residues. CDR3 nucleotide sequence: TGTGCCAGCAGCTTAGATCGAGGGGCGTACAATGAGCAGTTCTTC. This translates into CASSLDRGAYNEQFF.

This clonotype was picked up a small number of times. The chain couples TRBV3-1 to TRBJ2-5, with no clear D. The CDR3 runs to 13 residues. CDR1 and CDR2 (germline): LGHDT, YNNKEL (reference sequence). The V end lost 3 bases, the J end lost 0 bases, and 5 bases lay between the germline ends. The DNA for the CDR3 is TGTGCCAGCAGCCAGACATACCAAGAGACCCAGTACTTC. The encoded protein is CASSQTYQETQYF.

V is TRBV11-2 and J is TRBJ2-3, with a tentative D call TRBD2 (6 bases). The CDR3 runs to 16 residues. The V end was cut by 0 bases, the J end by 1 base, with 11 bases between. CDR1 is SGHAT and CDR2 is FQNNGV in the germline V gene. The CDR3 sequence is CASSLETSRRTDTQYF. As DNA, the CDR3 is TGTGCCAGCAGCTTAGAAACTAGCAGACGCACAGATACGCAGTATTTT.

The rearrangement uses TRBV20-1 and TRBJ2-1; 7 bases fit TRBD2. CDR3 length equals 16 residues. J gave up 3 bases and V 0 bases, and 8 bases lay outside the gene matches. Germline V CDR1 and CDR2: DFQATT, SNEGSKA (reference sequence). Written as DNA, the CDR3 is TGCAGTGCTAGAGACCCAGGGACTACGGGCTACAATGAGCAGTTCTTC. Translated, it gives CSARDPGTTGYNEQFF.

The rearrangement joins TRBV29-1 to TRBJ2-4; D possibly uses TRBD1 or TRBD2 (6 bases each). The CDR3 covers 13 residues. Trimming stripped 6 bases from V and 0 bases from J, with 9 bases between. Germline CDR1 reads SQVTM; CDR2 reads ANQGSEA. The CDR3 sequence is CSVGGQAKNIQYF. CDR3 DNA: TGCAGCGTAGGGGGGCAAGCCAAAAACATTCAGTACTTC.

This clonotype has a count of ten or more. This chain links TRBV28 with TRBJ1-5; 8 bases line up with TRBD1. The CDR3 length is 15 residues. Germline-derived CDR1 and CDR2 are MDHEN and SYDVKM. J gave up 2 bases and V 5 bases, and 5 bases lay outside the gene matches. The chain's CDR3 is CASSPTGAGNQPQHF. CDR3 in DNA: TGTGCCAGCAGTCCGACAGGGGCGGGCAATCAGCCCCAGCATTTT.

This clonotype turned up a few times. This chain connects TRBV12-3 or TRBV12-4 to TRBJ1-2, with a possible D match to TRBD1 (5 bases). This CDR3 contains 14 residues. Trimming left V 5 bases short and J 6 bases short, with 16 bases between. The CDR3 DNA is TGTGCCAGCAGTCAAAGTTCAGGGCCCAATGGCTACACCTTC. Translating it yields CASSQSSGPNGYTF.

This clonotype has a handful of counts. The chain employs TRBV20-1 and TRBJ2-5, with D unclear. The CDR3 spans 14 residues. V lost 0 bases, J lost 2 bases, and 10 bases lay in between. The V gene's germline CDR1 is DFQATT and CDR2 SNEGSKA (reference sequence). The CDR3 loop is CSARDGGAQETQYF. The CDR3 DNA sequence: TGCAGTGCTAGAGACGGCGGAGCGCAAGAGACCCAGTACTTC.

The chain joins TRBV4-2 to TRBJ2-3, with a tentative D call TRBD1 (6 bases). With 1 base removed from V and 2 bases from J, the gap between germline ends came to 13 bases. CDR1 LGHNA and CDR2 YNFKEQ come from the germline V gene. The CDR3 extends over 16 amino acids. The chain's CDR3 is CASSQATGRNTDTQYF. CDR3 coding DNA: TGTGCCAGCAGCCAAGCGACAGGAAGGAACACAGATACGCAGTATTTT.

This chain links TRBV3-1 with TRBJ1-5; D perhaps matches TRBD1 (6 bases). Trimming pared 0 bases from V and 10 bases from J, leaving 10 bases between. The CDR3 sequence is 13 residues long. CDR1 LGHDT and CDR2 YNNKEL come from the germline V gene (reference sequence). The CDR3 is CASSQDIRGPQHF. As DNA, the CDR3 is TGTGCCAGCAGCCAAGATATCAGGGGACCCCAGCATTTT. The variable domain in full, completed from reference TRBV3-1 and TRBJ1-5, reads DTAVSQTPKYLVTQMGNDKSIKCEQNLGHDTMYWYKQDSKKFLKIMFSYNNKELIINETVPNRFSPKSPDKAHLNLHINSLELGDSAVYFCASSQDIRGPQHFGDGTRLSIL.

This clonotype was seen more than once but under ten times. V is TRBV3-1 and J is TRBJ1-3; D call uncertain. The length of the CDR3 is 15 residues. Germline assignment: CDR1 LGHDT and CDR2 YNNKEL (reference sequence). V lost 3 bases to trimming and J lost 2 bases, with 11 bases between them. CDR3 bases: TGTGCCAGCAGCCACGACGCCGCCGCTGGAAACACCATATATTTT. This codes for CASSHDAAAGNTIYF.

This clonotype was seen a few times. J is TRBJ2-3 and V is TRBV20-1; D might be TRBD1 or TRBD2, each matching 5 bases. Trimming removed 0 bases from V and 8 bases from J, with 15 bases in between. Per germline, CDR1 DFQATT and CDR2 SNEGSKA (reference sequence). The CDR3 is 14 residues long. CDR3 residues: CSARDGTFSGTQYF. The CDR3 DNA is TGCAGTGCTAGAGATGGGACGTTTTCGGGTACGCAGTATTTT.